The 16 T cell receptor beta chains given below trace back to one sample, sequenced in a study of blood T cells in healthy people across ages (dated by TCRdb to about 2015). The library was obtained by 5' RACE. The instrument was an Illumina HiSeq 2500. A second 7 to 11 cycle PCR used a sample-barcoded 5' primer and a J-beta primer mix. The public reads were reprocessed in TCRdb via fastp at Q25 and MiXCR, keeping in-frame beta chains. Identical CDR3 protein sequences are pooled into one entry, listed with their most common genes and DNA. The sample table contains about 930,000 distinct CDR3 sequences; only one count was recorded for approximately 32% of them. Around 9.6% of the sample goes to the ten largest clones. These sequences were also reported in another study, on T cells of mothers and their children.

Sequenced material: blood. Receptor source: a woman aged 40 to 49 in good health.

V is TRBV10-3 and J is TRBJ1-3; 10 nucleotides agree with TRBD1. The junction had 9 bases not matched to a gene; V was cut back by 4 bases and J by 9 bases. The CDR3 contains 15 residues. Germline V gene sequence: CDR1 ENHRY, CDR2 SYGVKD. For the CDR3, the DNA is TGTGCCATCAGTGGACAGGGGGCTTCGGATTCCACCATATATTTT. This encodes CAISGQGASDSTIYF.

The V gene is TRBV28, the J gene TRBJ1-5; TRBD1 aligns across 12 bases. The CDR3 loop spans 17 amino acids. Germline CDR1 reads MDHEN; CDR2 reads SYDVKM. V dropped 5 bases and J dropped 5; count of bases not matched to a gene: 10. DNA for the CDR3: TGTGCCAGCAGTCTAAGGGAACGGGACAGGGGGCATCAGCCCCAGCATTTT. Translation: CASSLRERDRGHQPQHF.

This clonotype came up many times. This chain links TRBV4-2 with TRBJ2-7; D may be TRBD1 (6 bases). The CDR3 loop spans 15 amino acids. Germline V gives CDR1 LGHNA, CDR2 YNFKEQ. Deletions cut 0 bases from V and 4 bases from J, with 13 bases between. The CDR3, as DNA: TGTGCCAGCAGCCAAGACGGACAGAAAGGATACGAGCAGTACTTC. This encodes CASSQDGQKGYEQYF.

This clonotype was observed at least ten times. The chain joins TRBV6-2 or TRBV6-3 to TRBJ2-7, with D tentatively TRBD1 (5 bases). With 2 bases removed from V and 4 bases from J, the gap between germline ends came to 12 bases. CDR1 and CDR2 (germline): MNHEY, SVGEGT. This CDR3 contains 14 residues. In DNA, the CDR3 is TGTGCCAGCAGTTACCAGGGCAGTTGGTACGAGCAGTACTTC. This translates into CASSYQGSWYEQYF.

This clonotype showed up many times. The V gene is TRBV29-1, the J gene TRBJ1-1; TRBD1 matches 7 bases. Germline values: CDR1 SQVTM, CDR2 ANQGSEA. With V trimmed by 6 bases and J by 0 bases, 7 bases remained unmatched. CDR3 length equals 14 residues. Here the CDR3 reads CSVADRVMNTEAFF. DNA of the CDR3: TGCAGCGTGGCAGACAGGGTTATGAACACTGAAGCTTTCTTT.

About this clonotype: One end of the junction is discordant with germline, which a read error may explain. The DNA of the CDR3 is TGTGCCAGCAGTGAAAACTCGGCAGGGAGCTCCTACAATGAGCAGGACTTC. It specifies CASSENSAGSSYNEQDF. The chain couples TRBV2 to TRBJ2-1; D may match TRBD1 or TRBD2 (5 bases each). Germline V CDR1 and CDR2: SNHLY, FYNNEI. This CDR3 is 17 amino acids long.

CDR3 region: CASSQPGGASDTQYF. In DNA form, the CDR3 reads TGTGCCAGCAGCCAACCGGGGGGGGCGTCAGATACGCAGTATTTT. This rearrangement joins TRBV3-1 to TRBJ2-3, with TRBD2 matching 8 bases. With 2 bases clipped from V and 4 bases from J, the junction kept 5 bases outside the gene matches. The germline V gene encodes CDR1 LGHDT and CDR2 YNNKEL (reference sequence). The CDR3 loop spans 15 amino acids.

Regarding this clonotype: A much larger clone is a single base away; this may be a read error. This chain links TRBV7-3 with TRBJ2-3; D is unclear. From germline, CDR1 is SGHTA and CDR2 FQGTGA. V was cut by 5 bases and J by 4 bases, with 10 bases left in between. The CDR3 consists of 13 residues. Here the CDR3 reads CASSLLHADTQYF. CDR3 bases: TGTGCCAGCAGCCTCCTTCACGCAGATACGCAGTATTTT.

The sample holds many counts of this clonotype. The genes are TRBV29-1 and TRBJ1-2; D gene uncertain. CDR3 length equals 12 residues. Germline loops: CDR1 SQVTM, CDR2 ANQGSEA. V was clipped by 2 bases and J by 4 bases, with 8 bases between them. CDR3 nucleotide sequence: TGCAGCGTTGAAACGAGGATCTATGGCTACACCTTC. It specifies CSVETRIYGYTF. The full variable domain, with the rest looked up from reference TRBV29-1 and TRBJ1-2, is SAVISQKPSRDICQRGTSLTIQCQVDSQVTMMFWYRQQPGQSLTLIATANQGSEATYESGFVIDKFPISRPNLTFSTLTVSNMSPEDSSIYLCSVETRIYGYTFGSGTRLTVV.

Points on this clonotype: One junction end disagrees with the germline gene, perhaps due to a read error. V usage is TRBV2 and J usage is TRBJ2-7, with TRBD1 matching over 9 bases. CDR3 length equals 14 residues. The V gene's germline CDR1 is SNHLY and CDR2 FYNNEI. The CDR3 here is CASREGTGRYEQYF. The DNA for the CDR3 is TGTGCCAGCAGGGAAGGGACAGGGAGGTACGAGCAGTACTTC.

Many counts were recorded for this clonotype. The chain links TRBV27 to TRBJ2-7, with 9 bases aligning to TRBD2. CDR3 size: 15 residues. Per germline, CDR1 MNHEY and CDR2 SMNVEV (reference sequence). J was trimmed by 0 bases and V by 6 bases; bases with no gene match: 6. The CDR3 nucleotides read TGTGCCAGCAGCTTAAGCGGGGGGCTCTCCTACGAGCAGTACTTC. Its protein is CASSLSGGLSYEQYF.

With regard to this clonotype: An end of the junction does not agree with germline; a read error may underlie this. This chain joins TRBV7-2 and TRBJ1-2; perhaps TRBD1 as D (6 bases). The CDR3 contains 15 residues. The germline gives CDR1 SGHTA, CDR2 FQGNSA. Here the CDR3 reads CAGTPSGTNNYGYTF. DNA of the CDR3: TGTGCCGGCACCCCTTCCGGGACAAATAACTATGGCTACACTTTC.

There are a few counts of this clonotype. The genes are TRBV4-3 and TRBJ1-2; D gene uncertain. The CDR3 runs 13 residues. The germline V gene has CDR1 LGHNA and CDR2 YSLEER. With 1 base removed from V and 2 bases from J, the gap between germline ends came to 5 bases. The CDR3 spells CASSQGPNYGYTF. The CDR3, as DNA: TGCGCCAGCAGCCAAGGTCCCAACTATGGCTACACCTTC.

This clonotype was counted ten times or more. The CDR3 is CASSPAGGDGFNQPQHF. CDR3 DNA: TGTGCCAGCAGTCCCGCGGGAGGGGACGGTTTCAATCAGCCCCAGCATTTT. This chain joins TRBV6-5 and TRBJ1-5; D may be TRBD1 (5 bases). V lost 5 bases, J lost 3 bases, and 20 bases lay in between. The CDR3 is 17 residues long. CDR1 is MNHEY and CDR2 is SVGAGI in the germline V gene.

The V and J genes are TRBV28 and TRBJ1-2; D unclear. CDR1 and CDR2 (germline): MDHEN, SYDVKM. Between the trimmed V and J ends, which lost 4 bases and 4 bases, there was a span of 10 bases. This CDR3 has 13 amino acids. Here the CDR3 DNA reads TGTGCCAGCAGTTCTAAAGAGCTCTATGGCTACACCTTC. This codes for CASSSKELYGYTF.

To note about this clonotype: At one boundary the junction diverges from the germline segment, which might be a read error. J is TRBJ2-3 and V is TRBV12-3 or TRBV12-4; D is uncertain. This CDR3 region has 12 residues. CDR3 bases: TGTGCCAACAGTCGACTCGGGGATACGCAGTATTTT. Translated, it gives CANSRLGDTQYF.